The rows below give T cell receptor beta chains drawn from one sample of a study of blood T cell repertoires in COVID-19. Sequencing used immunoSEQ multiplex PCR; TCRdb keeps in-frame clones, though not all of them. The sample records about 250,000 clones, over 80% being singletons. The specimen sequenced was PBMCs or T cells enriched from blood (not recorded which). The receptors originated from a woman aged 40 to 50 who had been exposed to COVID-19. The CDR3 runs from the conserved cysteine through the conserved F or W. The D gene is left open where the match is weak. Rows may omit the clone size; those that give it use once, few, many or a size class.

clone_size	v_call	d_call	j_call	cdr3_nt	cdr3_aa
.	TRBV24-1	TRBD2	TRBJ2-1	TGTGCCACCAGTCCAACTAGCGGGAGGGCCAATGAGCAGTTCTTC	CATSPTSGRANEQFF
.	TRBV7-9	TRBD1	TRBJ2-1	TGTGCCAGCAGCCCCGGACAGGGGAAGTTCTACGATCCCTACAATGAGCAGTTCTTC	CASSPGQGKFYDPYNEQFF
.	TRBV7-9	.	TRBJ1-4	TGTGCCAGCAGCTTTGGCCAGGGCGTGGAAAAACTGTTTTTT	CASSFGQGVEKLFF
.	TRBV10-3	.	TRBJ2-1	TGTGCCATCAGTGAATTAGTTGAGCAGTTCTTC	CAISELVEQFF
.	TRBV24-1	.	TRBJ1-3	TGTGCCACCAGTAGTTCAGGGCGAAACGGAAACACCATATATTTT	CATSSSGRNGNTIYF
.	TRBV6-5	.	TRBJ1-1	TGTGCCAGCAGTTACGGCATGCTGAACACTGAAGCTTTCTTT	CASSYGMLNTEAFF
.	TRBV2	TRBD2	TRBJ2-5	TGTGCCAAAAGCGGGAGAGCCTTCCAAGAGACCCAGTACTTC	CAKSGRAFQETQYF
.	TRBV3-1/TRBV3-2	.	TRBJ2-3	TGTGCCAGCAGCCAAGGGGGCGGTAGCACAGATACGCAGTATTTT	CASSQGGGSTDTQYF
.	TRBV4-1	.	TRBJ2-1	TGCGCCAGCAGCCAAGATGAGGGCTGGCGGGCGAGATCCTACAATGAGCAGTTCTTC	CASSQDEGWRARSYNEQFF
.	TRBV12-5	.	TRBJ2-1	TGTGCTAGTGGTTTGCGGGAGAATGAGCAGTTCTTC	CASGLRENEQFF
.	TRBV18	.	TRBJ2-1	TGTGCCAGCTCACCAATTCGGACAGAGGAACATGAGCAGTTCTTC	CASSPIRTEEHEQFF
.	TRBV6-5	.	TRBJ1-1	TGTGCCAGCAGTCAGCAGGGCCAAGGTGAAGCTTTCTTT	CASSQQGQGEAFF
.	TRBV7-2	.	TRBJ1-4	TGTGCCAGCAGCTACGCAGGGGCTATTAATGAAAAACTGTTTTTT	CASSYAGAINEKLFF
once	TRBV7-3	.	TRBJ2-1	TGTGCCAGCAGCTTCGGCGGGATATACAATGAGCAGTTCTTC	CASSFGGIYNEQFF
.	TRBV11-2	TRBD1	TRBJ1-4	TGTGCCAGCAGCTTACAGGGGGCAGCTAATGAAAAACTGTTTTTT	CASSLQGAANEKLFF
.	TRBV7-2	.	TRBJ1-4	TGTGCCAGCAGCGCCCTTCAGGGGAGTGAAAAACTGTTTTTT	CASSALQGSEKLFF
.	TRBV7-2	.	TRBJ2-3	TGTGCCAGCAGCTTAGGGGGGCGGGGGAGGCATACGCAGTATTTT	CASSLGGRGRHTQYF
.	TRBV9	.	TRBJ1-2	TGTGCCAGCAGCGTAGGCGGGGACTATGGCTACACCTTC	CASSVGGDYGYTF
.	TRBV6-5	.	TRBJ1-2	TGTGCCAGCAGTGACTCTATGAACTATGGCTACACCTTC	CASSDSMNYGYTF
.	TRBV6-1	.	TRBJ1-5	TGTGCCAGCAGTGAAATTAGTGCCACGCCGGGGAGGCAGCCCCAGCATTTT	CASSEISATPGRQPQHF
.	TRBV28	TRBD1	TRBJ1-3	TGTGCCAGCAGTTCAACAGGGGGCAATGGAAACACCATATATTTT	CASSSTGGNGNTIYF
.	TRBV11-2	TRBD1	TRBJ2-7	TGTGCCAGCAGCAAGGGACAGGGGGATATCTACGAGCAGTACTTC	CASSKGQGDIYEQYF
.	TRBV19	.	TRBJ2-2	TGTGCCAGTAGTATAGGGAGCGCAAACACCGGGGAGCTGTTTTTT	CASSIGSANTGELFF
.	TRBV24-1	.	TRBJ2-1	TGTGCCACCAGTGTCCGAGGGACCGGGGGCAATGAGCAGTTCTTC	CATSVRGTGGNEQFF
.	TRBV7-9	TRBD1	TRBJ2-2	TGTGCCAGCAGCACGGACAGGTCCACCGGGGAGCTGTTTTTT	CASSTDRSTGELFF
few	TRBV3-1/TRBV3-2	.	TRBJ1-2	TGTGCCAGCAGCCAAGAGGGGGGGATCTATGGCTACACCTTC	CASSQEGGIYGYTF
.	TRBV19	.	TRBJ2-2	TGTGCCAGTAGTGACAGATCCGGGGAGCTGTTTTTT	CASSDRSGELFF
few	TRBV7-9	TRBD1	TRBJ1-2	TGTGCCAGCAGCCCCGCGGGACAGGGAAACTATGGCTACACCTTC	CASSPAGQGNYGYTF
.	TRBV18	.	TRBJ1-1	TGTGCCAGCTCACCAAGGGCAGGGAGGGACACTGAAGCTTTCTTT	CASSPRAGRDTEAFF
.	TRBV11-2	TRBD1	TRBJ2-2	TGTGCCAGCAGTTTTCCGGGGACAGGGGTTTTTTTCACCGGGGAGCTGTTTTTT	CASSFPGTGVFFTGELFF
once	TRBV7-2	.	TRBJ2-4	TGTGCCAGCAGCCCATCCCCCCCGGTAGCCAAAAACATTCAGTACTTC	CASSPSPPVAKNIQYF
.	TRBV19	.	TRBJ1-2	TGTGCCAGTAGTATAATAACCTCGCTGACAGGCGGCTACACCTTC	CASSIITSLTGGYTF
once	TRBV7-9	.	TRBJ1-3	TGTGCCAGCAGCTTAGCGTCAGGGAATAATGGAAACACCATATATTTT	CASSLASGNNGNTIYF
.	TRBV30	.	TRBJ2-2	TGTGCCTGGAGTCTAGTTGGCGGGGAGCTGTTTTTT	CAWSLVGGELFF
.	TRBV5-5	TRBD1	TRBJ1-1	TGTGCCAGCAGCCGATCGGACAGGGCAGCTTTCTTT	CASSRSDRAAFF
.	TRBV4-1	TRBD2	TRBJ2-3	TGCGCCAGCAGCCAAGAGGGGACTAGCGGCCGCACAGATACGCAGTATTTT	CASSQEGTSGRTDTQYF